This TCR beta chain was captured in a study of cytomegalovirus exposure and HLA in healthy donors. V was shortened by 0 bases and J by 6 bases, with 12 bases between the two germline ends. The CDR3 covers 14 residues. Germline CDR1 and CDR2: SGHTS and YDEGEE. PCR employed 60 Vbeta and 13 Jbeta primers. Profiling relied on immunoSEQ multiplex PCR, and the TCRdb table lists in-frame clones only, not all of them. The sample includes fewer than 120,000 clones, 76% of them seen just once. The TCR sequence derives from a man younger than 40 in good health and CMV-seropositive. This chain joins TRBV5-8 and TRBJ1-1, with D perhaps matching TRBD1 (5 bases). Sequencing was carried out using PBMCs. CDR3 protein: CASSLDAGRAEAFF. For the CDR3, the DNA is TGTGCCAGCAGCTTGGATGCAGGGAGGGCTGAAGCTTTCTTT.